Below, 23 T cell receptor beta chains from the same sample are listed, as sequenced in a study of blood T cell repertoires in COVID-19. The data were produced by immunoSEQ multiplex PCR, yet TCRdb's version contains in-frame clones alone and is incomplete. The sample has tens of thousands of clones; roughly 94% are singletons. The source material was peripheral blood. The receptor set was obtained from a human donor with active COVID-19. The donor label of this sample is uncertain.

This clone was detected only once. V is TRBV27 and J is TRBJ2-7, with D possibly being TRBD1 (5 bases). Germline-derived CDR1 and CDR2 are MNHEY and SMNVEV (reference sequence). This CDR3 contains 11 residues. V was pared by 9 bases and J by 6 bases, with 12 bases between. CDR3 sequence: CASYQGSEQYF. CDR3 nucleotide sequence: TGTGCCAGTTATCAGGGTTCCGAGCAGTACTTC.

The rearrangement joins TRBV2 to TRBJ2-1, with TRBD1 identical over 9 bases. CDR3 length: 14 amino acids. Germline-derived CDR1 and CDR2 are SNHLY and FYNNEI. V trimming: 8 bases; J trimming: 8 bases; junction bases outside the gene matches: 10. The CDR3 loop is CASYTGTGSYEQFF. The CDR3 region has the DNA TGTGCCAGCTATACCGGGACAGGGTCCTATGAGCAGTTCTTC.

The chain couples TRBV6-5 to TRBJ1-1; TRBD1 might be the D (5 bases). The germline V gene has CDR1 MNHEY and CDR2 SVGAGI. V lost 10 bases and J 3 bases, leaving 18 bases between the germline ends. The CDR3 has 14 amino acids. The CDR3 region is CATGDWGLDTEAFF. The DNA of the CDR3 is TGTGCCACCGGAGATTGGGGACTGGACACTGAAGCTTTCTTT.

V gene TRBV28 combines with J gene TRBJ2-7; weak D call: TRBD1 (7 bases). Germline assignment: CDR1 MDHEN and CDR2 SYDVKM. CDR3 length: 14 residues. Trimming shortened V by 6 bases and J by 6 bases, and 18 bases separated the two germline ends. The CDR3 is CASSRGETPREQYF. CDR3 DNA: TGTGCCAGCAGCAGGGGGGAAACACCCCGCGAGCAGTACTTC.

In this sample, this clone turned up once. The chain joins TRBV10-1 to TRBJ2-1; D gene uncertain. CDR3 length equals 12 residues. V dropped 0 bases and J dropped 9 bases, with 6 bases sitting between them. Germline V gives CDR1 WNHNN, CDR2 SYGVQD (reference sequence). CDR3: CASSESAGEQFF. DNA for the CDR3: TGCGCCAGCAGTGAGTCAGCTGGTGAGCAGTTCTTC.

The chain couples TRBV7-9 to TRBJ2-1; 7 bases map to TRBD2. From germline, CDR1 is SEHNR and CDR2 FQNEAQ (reference sequence). V lost 1 base, J lost 4 bases, and 13 bases stayed unmatched. The length of the CDR3 is 18 residues. The CDR3 protein is CASSLVVASGELYNEQFF. CDR3 coding DNA: TGTGCCAGCAGCTTAGTCGTGGCTAGCGGTGAATTGTACAATGAGCAGTTCTTC.

The chain carries TRBV5-1 and TRBJ2-2, with a tentative D call TRBD1 (6 bases). This CDR3 has 16 amino acids. V lost 2 bases and J 7 bases, leaving 18 bases between the germline ends. CDR1 is SGHRS, CDR2 YFSETQ, per germline. The CDR3 sequence is CASSLGTIGLSGELFF. DNA of the CDR3: TGCGCCAGCAGCTTAGGGACAATAGGCCTCAGCGGGGAGCTGTTTTTT.

The chain employs TRBV19 and TRBJ2-3; TRBD2 might be the D (5 bases). The germline V gene has CDR1 LNHDA and CDR2 SQIVND (reference sequence). V gave up 6 bases and J gave up 4 bases, with 14 bases separating them. CDR3 length: 14 amino acids. CDR3 in DNA: TGTGCCAGTAGCCTAGCTTTTCCGCCAGATACGCAGTATTTT. Its protein product is CASSLAFPPDTQYF.

This sequence joins TRBV28 and TRBJ1-2, with D unclear. V shed 4 bases and J shed 2 bases, with 8 bases lying between them. This CDR3 comprises 13 residues. Per the germline V gene, CDR1 is MDHEN and CDR2 is SYDVKM. This CDR3 is CASSYGQNYGYTF. The CDR3 nucleotides are TGTGCCAGCAGTTATGGGCAAAACTATGGCTACACCTTC.

The J gene is TRBJ2-7, the V gene TRBV9, with 7 bases that match TRBD1. V gave up 2 bases and J gave up 4 bases; unmatched junction bases: 3. Germline loops: CDR1 SGDLS, CDR2 YYNGEE. The CDR3 is 13 residues long. The CDR3 loop is CASSVGTAYEQYF. The CDR3 nucleotides are TGTGCCAGCAGCGTCGGGACAGCTTACGAGCAGTACTTC.

This clone was detected once. This sequence joins TRBV10-3 and TRBJ2-1, with TRBD1 as a possible D gene (6 bases). This CDR3 region has 13 residues. V lost 10 bases and J 5 bases, leaving 15 bases between the germline ends. Germline assignment: CDR1 ENHRY and CDR2 SYGVKD. The CDR3: CATGTDRNNEQFF. In DNA, the CDR3 is TGTGCCACCGGGACGGACAGAAACAATGAGCAGTTCTTC.

The chain employs TRBV21-1 and TRBJ1-2; the table's D call TRBD1 went unverified against the DNA. TRBV21-1 is described as a pseudogene. CDR3 length: 16 amino acids. This CDR3 is CASSKTRDRANYGYTF. As DNA, the CDR3 is TGTGCCAGCAGCAAAACCCGGGACAGAGCAAACTATGGCTACACCTTC.

This chain uses TRBV5-5 with TRBJ2-1; tentatively, D is TRBD1 (6 bases). V lost 3 bases and J 2 bases, leaving 12 bases between the germline ends. From germline, CDR1 is SGHKS and CDR2 YYEKEE (reference sequence). CDR3 length equals 15 residues. CDR3 in DNA: TGTGCCAGCAGCTGGGAATGGACAGCCTACAATGAGCAGTTCTTC. This translates into CASSWEWTAYNEQFF. Based on the CDR3 plus reference TRBV5-5 and TRBJ2-1, the full variable domain is DAGVTQSPTHLIKTRGQQVTLRCSPISGHKSVSWYQQVLGQGPQFIFQYYEKEERGRGNFPDRFSARQFPNYSSELNVNALLLGDSALYLCASSWEWTAYNEQFFGPGTRLTVL.

This chain connects TRBV6-5 to TRBJ2-3; D not certain. This CDR3 is 12 amino acids long. Deletions cut 6 bases from V and 8 bases from J, with 12 bases between. Per the germline V gene, CDR1 is MNHEY and CDR2 is SVGAGI. The CDR3 is CASSSELPTQYF. CDR3 sequence (DNA): TGTGCCAGCAGCTCTGAGCTCCCTACGCAGTATTTT.

The genes are TRBV19 and TRBJ1-6, with TRBD1 as a possible D gene (5 bases). Germline V gives CDR1 LNHDA, CDR2 SQIVND (reference sequence). V lost 5 bases and J 8 bases, leaving 19 bases between the germline ends. CDR3 size: 16 residues. The DNA of the CDR3 is TGTGCCAGTAGTGCCTTTTCTGGTGGGGGGGATTCACCCCTCCACTTT. This gives the protein CASSAFSGGGDSPLHF. Supplemented by reference TRBV19 and TRBJ1-6, the full variable domain reads DGGITQSPKYLFRKEGQNVTLSCEQNLNHDAMYWYRQDPGQGLRLIYYSQIVNDFQKGDIAEGYSVSREKKESFPLTVTSAQKNPTAFYLCASSAFSGGGDSPLHFGNGTRLTVT.

Here the CDR3 DNA reads TGTGCCAGCAGCCAAGAACGCGCAACTAATGAAAAACTGTTTTTT. It is translated as CASSQERATNEKLFF. The chain employs TRBV3-1 (or the pseudogene TRBV3-2) and TRBJ1-4; D remains unclear. V shed 0 bases and J shed 0 bases, with 5 bases lying between them. Germline V CDR1 and CDR2: LGHDT, YNNKEL (reference sequence). The CDR3 is made up of 15 amino acids.

The chain combines TRBV5-1 with TRBJ1-2; 7 nucleotides agree with TRBD1. The CDR3 has 14 residues. Trimming took 1 base from V and 5 from J; bases not matched to a gene: 5. Per the germline V gene, CDR1 is SGHRS and CDR2 is YFSETQ. DNA for the CDR3: TGCGCCAGCAGCTTGATGGGGACAGCTTATGGCTACACCTTC. It specifies CASSLMGTAYGYTF. The entire variable domain, with the rest obtained from reference TRBV5-1 and TRBJ1-2, is as follows: KAGVTQTPRYLIKTRGQQVTLSCSPISGHRSVSWYQQTPGQGLQFLFEYFSETQRNKGNFPGRFSGRQFSNSRSEMNVSTLELGDSALYLCASSLMGTAYGYTFGSGTRLTVV.

This chain connects TRBV9 to TRBJ2-5, with 9 bases that match TRBD1. Germline loops: CDR1 SGDLS, CDR2 YYNGEE. With V trimmed by 4 bases and J by 2 bases, 6 bases remained unmatched. The CDR3 loop spans 15 amino acids. The CDR3: CASSTRQGGQETQYF. The DNA of the CDR3 is TGTGCCAGCAGCACAAGACAGGGGGGGCAAGAGACCCAGTACTTC.

In its sample, this clone was seen once. The J gene is TRBJ2-7, the V gene TRBV6-6; D may be TRBD1 (5 bases). The CDR3 covers 12 residues. V dropped 10 bases and J dropped 7 bases, with 17 bases sitting between them. Germline loops: CDR1 MNHNY, CDR2 SVGAGI (reference sequence). DNA of the CDR3: TGTGCCATCCTGCAGGGCTCCCGGGAGCAGTACTTC. It translates to CAILQGSREQYF.

The chain links TRBV6-2 or TRBV6-3 to TRBJ2-1; 8 bases agree with TRBD2. CDR1 is MNHEY and CDR2 is SVGEGT in the germline V gene. This CDR3 spans 17 amino acids. J lost 7 bases, V lost 5 bases, and 16 bases had no gene match. CDR3: CASSRAVGSGSVNEQFF. DNA for the CDR3: TGTGCCAGCAGTCGGGCGGTGGGAAGCGGGAGCGTGAATGAGCAGTTCTTC.

The CDR3 DNA reads TGTGCCAGTAGCATGGGGGGGGCCGGCAATCAGCCCCAGCATTTT. Translated: CASSMGGAGNQPQHF. The V and J genes are TRBV19 and TRBJ1-5; D is perhaps TRBD1 (6 bases). From germline, CDR1 is LNHDA and CDR2 SQIVND (reference sequence). V shed 6 bases and J shed 2 bases, with 14 bases lying between them. The CDR3 spans 15 residues.

The chain recombines TRBV19 with TRBJ2-3; D uncertain. The CDR3 length is 14 residues. Germline CDR1 and CDR2: LNHDA and SQIVND (reference sequence). V was shortened by 6 bases and J by 3 bases, with 13 bases between the two germline ends. Here the CDR3 reads CASSARGATDTQYF. Written as DNA, the CDR3 is TGTGCCAGTAGCGCCCGCGGAGCTACAGATACGCAGTATTTT.

The chain carries TRBV9 and TRBJ1-2; 8 bases are a match to TRBD1. Trimming at V came to 3 bases and at J to 4 bases, leaving 5 bases not matched to a gene. The length of the CDR3 is 14 residues. In germline, CDR1 is SGDLS, CDR2 YYNGEE. The CDR3 spells CASSAGQGSYGYTF. In nucleotides, the CDR3 is TGTGCCAGCAGCGCCGGACAGGGCTCCTATGGCTACACCTTC.